The T cell receptor beta chain under discussion was sequenced for a study of naive and memory T cell subsets. CDR3 length: 14 residues. Germline CDR1 is SQVTM and CDR2 is ANQGSEA. Between the trimmed V and J ends, which lost 0 bases and 7 bases, there was a span of 15 bases. Points on this clonotype: Its target is not known.

CD4+ T cell IFNgamma after overnight CMV lysate exposure gave donor CMV status. General study results and limits: Clonotypes here are unpaired alpha or beta chain sequences. Possibly reflecting memory cells re-expressing CD45RA, a few larger clonotypes occurred in naive repertoires, especially CD8.

The beta constant-region primer was an equimolar mix of two oligonucleotides covering TRBC1 and TRBC2. Nested alpha and beta constant-region primers with the SP2 primer drove four PCR rounds on ligated cDNA. Ligation attached a single-stranded oligonucleotide with a 12-nucleotide UMI and the SP2 primer to the cDNA 3' end. TCRdb re-analysed the UMI-ligation and nested PCR reads in MiXCR, keeping a single row per CDR3 protein. The sample lists approximately 140,000 distinct CDR3 sequences; 15% to 20% were seen once. The source is a human donor in good health. This chain joins TRBV29-1 and TRBJ1-1; D call uncertain. Sequencing was done on a sample of naive CD8+ T cells from blood. CDR3 nucleotides: TGCAGCGTTGAAGAAGTGGCAGCAGATTTTGAAGCTTTCTTT. This codes for CSVEEVAADFEAFF.